This T cell receptor beta chain appears in the sequencing data of a study of shared clonotypes between healthy human individuals. In the study overall: Serving as donors were a couple of women and three men, whose ages spanned 18 to 49. Study observations and caveats: Enrolling few donors narrowed the genetic and exposure-history diversity that was represented.

Template amounts of around 270 ng DNA, some 30,000 T cell genomes, were employed in unsorted PBMC replicate PCRs. Assay: immunoSEQ multiplex PCR; the TCRdb copy retains only in-frame clones and omits some. This sample carries about half a million clones, 60% to 85% of them seen once, and the ten largest clones take 13%. Germline-derived CDR1 and CDR2 are MNHEY and SMNVEV (reference sequence). The CDR3 runs to 15 residues. V was clipped by 4 bases and J by 4 bases, with 14 bases between them. With unsorted samples, genomic DNA was obtained from about 90 million PBMCs. As regards this clone: Its antigen is not identified.

The receptor's source is a middle-aged woman in good health. Some clones in this sample may be carry-over from other donors' samples. Input material: PBMCs. The chain recombines TRBV27 with TRBJ2-1; D gene unclear. Here the CDR3 DNA reads TGTGCCAGCAGTTCCCAGCGCGCTCAATACAATGAGCAGTTCTTC. This codes for CASSSQRAQYNEQFF.